The rows below give T cell receptor beta chains drawn from one sample of a study of shared clonotypes between healthy human individuals. The table came from immunoSEQ multiplex PCR; TCRdb's copy has only in-frame clones and leaves some out. The profile shows nearly 1,000,000 clones, more than 75% of them singletons. The sample taken for sequencing was memory CD4+ T cells sorted from blood. All receptors come from a man aged 18 to 30 in good health. Both conserved end residues are part of each CDR3. Fields, in order: D gene, CDR3 length, J gene, clone size, V gene, CDR3 protein, CDR3 DNA. D genes are given only for firm matches. Only part of the rows carry a size: once, few, many, or a class if the clone is expanded.

>NA|10|TRBJ2-7|many|TRBV6-1
CASAHYEQYF
TGTGCCAGCGCACATTACGAGCAGTACTTC
>NA|15|TRBJ1-5|NA|TRBV10-3
CAISPGQNSNQPQHF
TGTGCCATCAGTCCGGGACAAAATAGCAATCAGCCCCAGCATTTT
>NA|12|TRBJ1-1|many|TRBV4-1
CASGGLNTEAFF
TGCGCCAGCGGGGGGCTGAACACTGAAGCTTTCTTT
>NA|14|TRBJ1-3|NA|TRBV25-1
CASSDRWRGNTIYF
TGTGCCAGCAGTGACCGGTGGCGCGGAAACACCATATATTTT
>NA|15|TRBJ2-5|NA|TRBV10-1
CASSESGSYQETQYF
TGCGCCAGCAGTGAGTCTGGGTCCTACCAAGAGACCCAGTACTTC
>NA|13|TRBJ2-6|NA|TRBV30
CAWRNPGANVLTF
TGTGCCTGGAGAAACCCTGGGGCCAACGTCCTGACTTTC
>NA|12|TRBJ2-3|NA|TRBV5-1
CASSAGQDTQYF
TGCGCCAGCAGCGCCGGACAAGATACGCAGTATTTT
>NA|12|TRBJ2-7|NA|TRBV30
CAWWQGGHEQYF
TGTGCCTGGTGGCAGGGCGGCCACGAGCAGTACTTC
>TRBD1|14|TRBJ2-5|NA|TRBV7-8
CASRRGPIQETQYF
TGTGCCAGCAGGAGGGGGCCGATACAAGAGACCCAGTACTTC
>TRBD1|15|TRBJ2-7|NA|TRBV5-1
CASSSGTGYSYEQYF
TGCGCCAGCAGCTCCGGGACAGGGTACTCCTACGAGCAGTACTTC
>TRBD1|15|TRBJ1-1|NA|TRBV6-6
CASNKGQAVNTEAFF
TGTGCCAGCAACAAGGGACAGGCCGTGAACACTGAAGCTTTCTTT
>NA|14|TRBJ1-1|NA|TRBV7-3
CASSLSRSNTEAFF
TGTGCCAGCAGCTTATCCAGATCTAACACTGAAGCTTTCTTT
>NA|11|TRBJ2-1|NA|TRBV7-2
CASSPHNEQFF
TGTGCCAGCAGCCCTCACAATGAGCAGTTCTTC
>NA|15|TRBJ1-6|NA|TRBV6-6
CASSYSGQGSSPLHF
TGTGCCAGCAGTTACTCTGGTCAGGGAAGTTCACCCCTCCACTTT